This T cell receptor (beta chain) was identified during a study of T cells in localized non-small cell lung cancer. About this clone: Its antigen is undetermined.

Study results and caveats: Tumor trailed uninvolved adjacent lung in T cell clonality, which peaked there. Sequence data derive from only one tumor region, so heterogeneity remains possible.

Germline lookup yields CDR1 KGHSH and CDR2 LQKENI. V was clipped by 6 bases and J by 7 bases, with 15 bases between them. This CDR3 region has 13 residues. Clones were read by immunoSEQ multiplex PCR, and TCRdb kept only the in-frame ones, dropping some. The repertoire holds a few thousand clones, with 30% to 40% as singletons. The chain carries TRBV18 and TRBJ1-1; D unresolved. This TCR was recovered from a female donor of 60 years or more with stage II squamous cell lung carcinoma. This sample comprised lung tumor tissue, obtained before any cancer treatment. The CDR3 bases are TGTGCCAGCTCCGCCAGCACCGGGAGTGAAGCTTTCTTT. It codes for CASSASTGSEAFF.